The present TCR beta chain was sequenced within a study of spatial heterogeneity in lung cancer. Overall study results and limits: Relative to follow-up, resection was when ubiquitous expanded tumor TCRs appeared more in blood.

In this sample, this clonotype turned up many times. Its antigen is as yet unknown. The presence of a unique molecular identifier marked each TCR cDNA molecule. TCRdb re-called the 5' RACE reads through MiXCR, storing one row per CDR3 protein. The sample has more than 6,500 distinct CDR3 sequences, 5.4% seen once. Time point defined: sample taken at primary tumor resection. TCRs were sequenced from unsorted whole RNA of tumor, nontumor lung or PBMC. CDR3 length equals 14 residues. CDR1 SGDLS and CDR2 YYNGEE come from the germline V gene. The ends were cut back, 9 bases at V and 0 bases at J, with 13 bases in the middle.

Specimen: PBMCs, collected at surgery. The chain carries TRBV9 and TRBJ1-5; D uncertain. The receptor was isolated from a male donor with early-stage non-small cell lung cancer. The CDR3 protein is CANRARNSNQPQHF. DNA for the CDR3: TGTGCCAACCGGGCCAGGAATAGCAATCAGCCCCAGCATTTT.